The present entry profiles one T cell receptor (beta chain) with its context. Antigen specificity is unknown. The study ran its PCR with 60 Vbeta and 13 Jbeta primers. The repertoire was sequenced with immunoSEQ multiplex PCR; TCRdb's copy has only in-frame clones and lacks some. The data contain 55,000 or so clones, about three quarters of them singletons. The record originates from a study of cytomegalovirus exposure and HLA in healthy donors. V lost 5 bases and J lost 4, with 18 bases in between. This CDR3 has 16 amino acids. The germline CDR1 and CDR2 sequences are SGHVS and FNYEAQ. Study observations and caveats: What a later analysis reportedly showed was that an Asian-associated ancestry cluster had fewer N-insertions than the roughly 700-donor mean. In an earlier analysis, about 87% or about 30%: the productive usage of most TCR beta V segments.

The sequencing input was PBMCs. The J gene is TRBJ1-5, the V gene TRBV7-6, with a weak D call TRBD1 (5 bases). This TCR came from a young man in good health and CMV-seronegative. The CDR3 here is CASSARGQGGNQPQHF. CDR3 nucleotides: TGTGCCAGCAGCGCCCGAGGTCAGGGTGGGAATCAGCCCCAGCATTTT.